The rows below give T cell receptor beta chains drawn from one sample of a study of blood T cell repertoires in COVID-19. TCRdb keeps only in-frame clones here, not all; method: immunoSEQ multiplex PCR. The sample holds approximately 15,000 clones, roughly 78% seen once. Sequencing was done on a sample of peripheral blood. The receptors here all came from a man aged 60 to 75 with active or convalescent COVID-19. Both conserved end residues are part of each CDR3. The order of the fields is D gene, V gene, J gene, clone size, CDR3 DNA, CDR3 protein. The D gene is left open where the match is weak. Expanded clones get a size class; other rows say once, few or many, or leave the size out.

.,TRBV19,TRBJ2-2,.,TGTGCCAGTAGTATAGCAGACAGGCCCGGGGAGCTGTTTTTT,CASSIADRPGELFF
TRBD1,TRBV19,TRBJ1-5,.,TGTGCCAGCATGGGACAGGGGGGCAATCAGCCCCAGCATTTT,CASMGQGGNQPQHF
.,TRBV7-9,TRBJ1-5,.,TGTGCCAGCAGCTTAGGCGGGGAGGGGGGCAATCAGCCCCAGCATTTT,CASSLGGEGGNQPQHF
.,TRBV28,TRBJ1-1,few,TGTGCCAGCGGGCCTCCTGAAGCTTTCTTT,CASGPPEAFF
TRBD2,TRBV5-1,TRBJ2-3,.,TGCGCCAGCAGCGATGCCGTACTAGCGAGGGCAGATACGCAGTATTTT,CASSDAVLARADTQYF
.,TRBV7-8,TRBJ1-2,.,TGTGCCAGCAGCCCGTGGGTTATAGGAGCTAACTATGGCTACACCTTC,CASSPWVIGANYGYTF
.,TRBV6-1,TRBJ1-5,.,TGTGCCAGCAGTGAAATCTCGGACAGCTATAATCAGCCCCAGCATTTT,CASSEISDSYNQPQHF
.,TRBV19,TRBJ2-5,.,TGTGCCAGTAGTACGACCGCGGGGGAGACCCAGTACTTC,CASSTTAGETQYF
TRBD1,TRBV19,TRBJ1-3,.,TGTGCCAGTAGTACCCAGGGGGTTTCTGTCAACACCATATATTTT,CASSTQGVSVNTIYF
.,TRBV7-9,TRBJ2-5,.,TGTGCCAGCAGCTTCCGGTCCGACAGGGCGGGGGAGACCCAGTACTTC,CASSFRSDRAGETQYF
.,TRBV11-2,TRBJ2-1,.,TGTGCCAGCAGCTTAGGAAGGATGGGGGGCAATGAGCAGTTCTTC,CASSLGRMGGNEQFF
TRBD1,TRBV2,TRBJ2-2,few,TGTGCCAGCAGCCGGGACAGTTCGAACACCGGGGAGCTGTTTTTT,CASSRDSSNTGELFF
.,TRBV12-3/TRBV12-4,TRBJ2-1,.,TGTGCCAGCAGTTTGGGCGCCTACAATGAGCAGTTCTTC,CASSLGAYNEQFF
TRBD1,TRBV5-6,TRBJ2-7,.,TGTGCCAGCAGCTTGGAAGGGGACAGGGCCTACGAGCAGTACTTC,CASSLEGDRAYEQYF
.,TRBV5-6,TRBJ2-7,.,TGTGCCAGCAGCTTGGGCGGCGAGCAGTACTTC,CASSLGGEQYF
.,TRBV30,TRBJ2-7,.,TGTGCCTGGGAAGGGGAGGATTACTACGAGCAGTACTTC,CAWEGEDYYEQYF
.,TRBV10-3,TRBJ2-2,once,TGTGCCATCATGGACTCCAACACCGGGGAGCTGTTTTTT,CAIMDSNTGELFF
.,TRBV2,TRBJ2-3,.,TGTGCCAGCAGTGAGCCCGCGACAGATACGCAGTATTTT,CASSEPATDTQYF
TRBD1,TRBV24-1,TRBJ1-2,.,TGTGCCACCAGTGATTTATACAGGGGCCACTATGGCTACACCTTC,CATSDLYRGHYGYTF
.,TRBV18,TRBJ1-3,.,TGTGCCAGCGCACCCTCGAGGTCTGGAAACACCATATATTTT,CASAPSRSGNTIYF
.,TRBV9,TRBJ2-7,.,TGTGCCAGCAGCCCCCAGGACTACCGCGGCTACGAGCAGTACTTC,CASSPQDYRGYEQYF
.,TRBV5-1,TRBJ2-5,.,TGCGCCAGCAGCTTGAGTCCTTTCGGGGAGCAAGAGACCCAGTACTTC,CASSLSPFGEQETQYF
TRBD1,TRBV7-9,TRBJ1-2,.,TGTGCCAGCAGCCCGGGACAGGGAGGGTTCTATGGCTACACCTTC,CASSPGQGGFYGYTF
TRBD1,TRBV18,TRBJ1-5,.,TGTGCCAGCTCACCGCCGCAGGGGACAGATCAGCCCCAGCATTTT,CASSPPQGTDQPQHF
.,TRBV2,TRBJ1-1,.,TGTGCCAGCAATTCCGGGAACACTGAAGCTTTCTTT,CASNSGNTEAFF
.,TRBV3-1/TRBV3-2,TRBJ1-3,.,TGTGCCAGCACCGGGTTGACCGGAAACACCATATATTTT,CASTGLTGNTIYF
TRBD1,TRBV29-1,TRBJ1-1,.,TGCAGCGTTGTACGTCAGGGGGCGCGGGCTTTCTTT,CSVVRQGARAFF
.,TRBV5-1,TRBJ2-5,.,TGCGCCAGCAGCTTGGATCGAGAGACCCAGTACTTC,CASSLDRETQYF
TRBD2,TRBV11-1,TRBJ2-3,.,TGTGCCAGCAGCTCCGGACTAGCTGCGAGCACAGATACGCAGTATTTT,CASSSGLAASTDTQYF
.,TRBV25-1,TRBJ2-5,.,TGTGCCAGCAGTTTGCAACAGGGCCGGGGAGAGACCCAGTACTTC,CASSLQQGRGETQYF
.,TRBV12-5,TRBJ2-7,.,TGTGCTAGTGCCAGAGGAGAGGGTGTAAACGAGCAGTACTTC,CASARGEGVNEQYF
.,TRBV18,TRBJ2-7,.,TGTGCCAGCTCACACGACAGGTCTTCCTACGAGCAGTACTTC,CASSHDRSSYEQYF
.,TRBV10-3,TRBJ2-5,once,TGTGCCATCAGTGAGTCGAGGTGGCAGCAAGAGACCCAGTACTTC,CAISESRWQQETQYF
TRBD1,TRBV29-1,TRBJ2-4,.,TGCAGCACCCGGGACAGCAAAAACATTCAGTACTTC,CSTRDSKNIQYF
TRBD1,TRBV9,TRBJ1-1,.,TGTGCCAGCAGCGGACCCCTGGGACAGGACACTGAAGCTTTCTTT,CASSGPLGQDTEAFF
.,TRBV7-9,TRBJ1-4,.,TGTGCCAGCATGGGGCGCGAAGAAAAACTGTTTTTT,CASMGREEKLFF
.,TRBV11-2,TRBJ2-3,.,TGTGCCAGCAGGTGGGGGGCAGATACGCAGTATTTT,CASRWGADTQYF
.,TRBV30,TRBJ2-5,once,TGTGCCTGGAGGTTGCCGGGGGGCGGGGAGACCCAGTACTTC,CAWRLPGGGETQYF
TRBD2,TRBV7-3,TRBJ2-3,few,TGTGCCAGCAGCACGGGGGGGCCTCAAGATACGCAGTATTTT,CASSTGGPQDTQYF
.,TRBV7-8,TRBJ1-1,.,TGTGCCAGCAGCTTGCAAAGGAGGGGCACTGAAGCTTTCTTT,CASSLQRRGTEAFF
TRBD1,TRBV5-6,TRBJ2-3,once,TGTGCCAGCAGCTATCGACAGGGCGGGCGGACTAGCACAGATACGCAGTATTTT,CASSYRQGGRTSTDTQYF
.,TRBV19,TRBJ1-2,.,TGTGCCAGTACCCTTCGAGGCAGGGGAGACGGCTACACCTTC,CASTLRGRGDGYTF
.,TRBV2,TRBJ1-2,.,TGTGCCAGCAGTGCCACTAACTATGGCTACACCTTC,CASSATNYGYTF